A single sample gave rise to the 2 T cell receptor beta chains below, sequenced in a study of neurological immune-mediated disorders. TCRdb ran MiXCR on the 5' RACE reads and lists one entry per CDR3 protein. The sample yields roughly 56,000 distinct CDR3 sequences, about 3.3% seen once. Sequenced input: PBMCs. Receptor source: a woman aged 55-75 years with multiple sclerosis.

This clonotype was counted many times. The chain carries TRBV20-1 and TRBJ1-5, with unresolved D. This CDR3 is 12 amino acids long. From germline, CDR1 is DFQATT and CDR2 SNEGSKA (reference sequence). V was clipped by 4 bases and J by 7 bases, with 11 bases between them. The CDR3: CSATTREQPQHF. As DNA, the CDR3 is TGCAGTGCTACGACCCGAGAACAGCCCCAGCATTTT.

Many counts were recorded for this clonotype. The gene calls are TRBV27 and TRBJ1-1, with TRBD1 matching 9 bases. Germline CDR1 reads MNHEY; CDR2 reads SMNVEV (reference sequence). The J segment lost 10 bases and the V segment lost 4 bases, leaving 16 bases of the junction unmatched. This CDR3 comprises 16 residues. CDR3 in amino acids: CASSSGPGQGPVGAFF. Written as DNA, the CDR3 is TGTGCCAGCAGTTCGGGACCGGGACAGGGTCCAGTTGGAGCTTTCTTT.